This TCR beta chain was sequenced in a study of spatial heterogeneity in lung cancer. For the study at large: The study observed each unique TCR and UMI combination more than ten times on average in raw reads. Study-wide results and limits: Ubiquitous expanded tumor TCRs were observed in blood more at resection than follow-up.

Time point specified: blood at routine non-recurrence follow-up after resection. Whole RNA was taken from tumor, nontumor lung or frozen PBMC; it was then sequenced unsorted. TCRdb re-called the 5' RACE reads through MiXCR, storing one row per CDR3 protein. The top ten hold roughly 35% of the sample, which has fewer than 55,000 distinct CDR3 sequences, roughly 7% seen once. This clonotype was found many times. No antigen is known for it. CDR1 SGHAT and CDR2 FQNNGV come from the germline V gene. The CDR3 consists of 16 residues. V was trimmed by 5 bases and J by 4 bases, leaving 21 bases between them. The genes are TRBV11-2 and TRBJ2-7; no reliable D call. The sequences come from PBMCs, collected at follow-up. This TCR came from a female donor with early-stage non-small cell lung cancer. The CDR3: CASSPTGSLTTYEQYF. The CDR3 bases are TGTGCCAGCAGCCCCACCGGGTCCTTGACGACGTACGAGCAGTACTTC.